Detailed here is one T cell receptor (beta chain). What it recognizes is unknown. This specimen comes from a study of siplizumab effects on memory and regulatory T cells. Overall study findings and caveats: Apparently key alloresponse contributors, naive T cells also seemed more diverse than memory cells.

TCR templates, 75,000 to 100,000 per sample, were assayed. The data were produced by immunoSEQ multiplex PCR, yet TCRdb's version contains in-frame clones alone and is incomplete. This sample has 110,000 or so clones; approximately 94% occur once, and the top ten carry about 0.32%. The sequenced sample was CD4+ T cells sorted from blood. This TCR derives from a human donor in good health.

The CDR3 sequence: CASSLPGAPYEQYF. In DNA form, the CDR3 reads TGTGCCAGCAGCCTGCCAGGGGCCCCCTACGAGCAGTACTTC. The chain couples TRBV6-1 to TRBJ2-7; D possibly corresponds to TRBD1 (6 bases). Germline values: CDR1 MNHNS, CDR2 SASEGT. Trimming took 6 bases from V and 2 from J, leaving 14 bases between them. The CDR3 consists of 14 residues.